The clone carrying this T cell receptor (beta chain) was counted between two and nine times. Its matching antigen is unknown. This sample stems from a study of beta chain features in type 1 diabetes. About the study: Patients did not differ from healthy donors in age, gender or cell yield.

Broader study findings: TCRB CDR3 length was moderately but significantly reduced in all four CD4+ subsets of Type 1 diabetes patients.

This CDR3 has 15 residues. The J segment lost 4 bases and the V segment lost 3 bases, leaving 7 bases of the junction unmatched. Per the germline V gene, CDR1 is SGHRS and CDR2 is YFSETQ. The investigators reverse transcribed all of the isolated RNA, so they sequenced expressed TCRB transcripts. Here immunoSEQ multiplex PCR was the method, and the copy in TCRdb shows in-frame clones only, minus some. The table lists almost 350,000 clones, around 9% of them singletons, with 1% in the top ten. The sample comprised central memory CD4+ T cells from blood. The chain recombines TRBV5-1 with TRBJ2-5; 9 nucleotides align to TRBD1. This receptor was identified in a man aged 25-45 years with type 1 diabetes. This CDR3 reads CASSSQGAIGETQYF. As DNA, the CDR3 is TGCGCCAGCAGCTCACAGGGGGCGATAGGAGAGACCCAGTACTTC.